This T cell receptor (beta chain) was sequenced during a study of CD8 T cells in ankylosing spondylitis. Study-wide results and caveats: Ankylosing spondylitis blood appeared to carry a characteristic TCR beta motif of 7 or 8 highly homologous variants.

Quantitative 5'-RACE with molecular barcodes was used to make the TCR beta libraries. Using its own MiXCR run on the 5' RACE reads, TCRdb lists one record per CDR3 protein. The sample has some 330,000 distinct CDR3 sequences; 8% are singletons. The germline gives CDR1 MNHEY, CDR2 SMNVEV (reference sequence). V lost 4 bases to trimming and J lost 5 bases, with 11 bases between them. The CDR3 runs to 13 residues. This clonotype came up a few times. No antigen is known for it. V gene TRBV27 combines with J gene TRBJ2-5; TRBD1 might be the D (6 bases). The origin of this receptor is a male donor with ankylosing spondylitis. Input material: blood, either unsorted or a sorted T cell fraction (not recorded which). CDR3 protein: CASSSTTGETQYF. The DNA for the CDR3 is TGTGCCAGCAGTTCCACAACAGGGGAGACCCAGTACTTC.